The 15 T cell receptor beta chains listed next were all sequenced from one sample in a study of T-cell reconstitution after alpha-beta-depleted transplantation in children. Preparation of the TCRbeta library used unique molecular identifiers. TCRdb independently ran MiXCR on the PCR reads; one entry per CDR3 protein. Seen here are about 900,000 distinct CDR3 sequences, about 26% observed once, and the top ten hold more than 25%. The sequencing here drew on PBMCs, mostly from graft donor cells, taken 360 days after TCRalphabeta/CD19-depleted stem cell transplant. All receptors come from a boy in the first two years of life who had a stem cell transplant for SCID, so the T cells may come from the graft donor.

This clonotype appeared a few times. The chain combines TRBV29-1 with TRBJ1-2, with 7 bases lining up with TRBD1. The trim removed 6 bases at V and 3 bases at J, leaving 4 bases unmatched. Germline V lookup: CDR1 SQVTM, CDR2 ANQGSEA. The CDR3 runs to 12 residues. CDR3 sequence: CSVEQGYYGYTF. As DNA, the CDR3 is TGCAGCGTCGAACAGGGGTACTATGGCTACACCTTC.

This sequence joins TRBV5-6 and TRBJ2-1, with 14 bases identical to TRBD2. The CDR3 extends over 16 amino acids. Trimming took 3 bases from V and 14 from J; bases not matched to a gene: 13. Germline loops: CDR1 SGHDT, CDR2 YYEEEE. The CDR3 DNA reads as TGTGCCAGCAGCTGGGGCGGGACTAGCGGGGGTAGTCTCAAGTTCTTC. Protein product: CASSWGGTSGGSLKFF.

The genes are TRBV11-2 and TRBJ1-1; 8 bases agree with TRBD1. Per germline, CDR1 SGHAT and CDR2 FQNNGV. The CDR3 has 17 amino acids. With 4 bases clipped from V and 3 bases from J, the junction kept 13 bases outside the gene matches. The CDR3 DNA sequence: TGTGCCAGCAGCTCCATCCCGTGGACAGGGAGGGACACTGAAGCTTTCTTT. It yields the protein CASSSIPWTGRDTEAFF.

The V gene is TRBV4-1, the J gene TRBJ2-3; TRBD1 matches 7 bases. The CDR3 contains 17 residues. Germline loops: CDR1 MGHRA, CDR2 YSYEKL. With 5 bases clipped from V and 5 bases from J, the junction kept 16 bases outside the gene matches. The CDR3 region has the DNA TGCGCCAGCAGCGGATACGTAAAACAGGGGACCGGAGATACGCAGTATTTT. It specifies CASSGYVKQGTGDTQYF.

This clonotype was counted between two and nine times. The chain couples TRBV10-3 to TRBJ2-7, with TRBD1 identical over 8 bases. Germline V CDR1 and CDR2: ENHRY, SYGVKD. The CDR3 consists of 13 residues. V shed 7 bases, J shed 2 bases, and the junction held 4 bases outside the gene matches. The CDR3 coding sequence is TGTGCCATCAAAGGACAGGGTGCCTACGAGCAGTACTTC. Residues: CAIKGQGAYEQYF.

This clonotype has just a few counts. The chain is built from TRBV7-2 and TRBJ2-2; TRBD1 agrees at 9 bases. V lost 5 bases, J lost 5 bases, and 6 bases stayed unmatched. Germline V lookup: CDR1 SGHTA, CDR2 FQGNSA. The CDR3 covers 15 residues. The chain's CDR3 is CASSPGDRVTGELFF. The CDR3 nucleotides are TGTGCCAGCAGCCCGGGGGACAGGGTTACCGGGGAGCTGTTTTTT.

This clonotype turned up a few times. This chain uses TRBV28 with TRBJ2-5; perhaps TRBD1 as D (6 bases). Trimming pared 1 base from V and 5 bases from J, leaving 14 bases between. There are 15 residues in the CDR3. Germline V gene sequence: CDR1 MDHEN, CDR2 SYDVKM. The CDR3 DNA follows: TGTGCCAGCAGTTTATTAGCAGGGGCCGGGGAGACCCAGTACTTC. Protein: CASSLLAGAGETQYF. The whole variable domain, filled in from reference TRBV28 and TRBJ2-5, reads DVKVTQSSRYLVKRTGEKVFLECVQDMDHENMFWYRQDPGLGLRLIYFSYDVKMKEKGDIPEGYSVSREKKERFSLILESASTNQTSMYLCASSLLAGAGETQYFGPGTRLLVL.

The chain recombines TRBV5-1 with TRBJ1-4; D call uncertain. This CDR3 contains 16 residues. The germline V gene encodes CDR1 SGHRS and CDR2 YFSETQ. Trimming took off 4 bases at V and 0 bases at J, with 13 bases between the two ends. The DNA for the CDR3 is TGCGCCAGCAGCCCGTTGACGGTTTCAACTAATGAAAAACTGTTTTTT. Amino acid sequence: CASSPLTVSTNEKLFF.

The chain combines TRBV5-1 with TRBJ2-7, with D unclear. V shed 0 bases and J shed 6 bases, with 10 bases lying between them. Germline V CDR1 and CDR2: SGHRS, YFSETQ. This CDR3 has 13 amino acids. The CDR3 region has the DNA TGCGCCAGCAGCTTGGCCGCGGTTAGCGAGCAGTACTTC. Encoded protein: CASSLAAVSEQYF.

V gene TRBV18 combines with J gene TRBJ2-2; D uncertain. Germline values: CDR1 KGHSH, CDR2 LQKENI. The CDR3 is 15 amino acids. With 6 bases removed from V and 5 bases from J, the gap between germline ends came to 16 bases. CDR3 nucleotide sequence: TGTGCCAGCTCCCACGAGCAGCGTGGGACCGGGGAGCTGTTTTTT. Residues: CASSHEQRGTGELFF.

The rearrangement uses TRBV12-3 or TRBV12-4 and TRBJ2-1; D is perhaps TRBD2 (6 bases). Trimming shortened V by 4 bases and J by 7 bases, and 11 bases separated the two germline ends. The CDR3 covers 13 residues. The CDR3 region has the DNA TGTGCCAGCAGTTCGGGGACTGGGAATGAGCAGTTCTTC. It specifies CASSSGTGNEQFF.

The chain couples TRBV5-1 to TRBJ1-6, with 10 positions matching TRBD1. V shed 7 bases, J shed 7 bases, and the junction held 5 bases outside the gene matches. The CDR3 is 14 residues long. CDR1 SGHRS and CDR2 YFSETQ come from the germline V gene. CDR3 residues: CASFPGQGNSPLHF. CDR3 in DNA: TGCGCCAGCTTTCCGGGACAGGGGAATTCACCCCTCCACTTT.

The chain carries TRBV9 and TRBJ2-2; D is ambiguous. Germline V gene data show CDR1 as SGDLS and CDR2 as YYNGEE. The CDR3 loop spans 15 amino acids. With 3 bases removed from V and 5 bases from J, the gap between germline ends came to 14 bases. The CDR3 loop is CASSAIPGPTGELFF. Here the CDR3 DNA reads TGTGCCAGCAGCGCCATCCCCGGGCCTACCGGGGAGCTGTTTTTT.

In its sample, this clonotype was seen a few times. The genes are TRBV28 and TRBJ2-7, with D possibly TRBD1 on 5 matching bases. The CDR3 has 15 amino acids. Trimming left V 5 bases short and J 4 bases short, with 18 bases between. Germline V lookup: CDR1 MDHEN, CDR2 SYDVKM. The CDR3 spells CASSLGTGISYEQYF. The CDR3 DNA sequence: TGTGCCAGCAGTCTAGGAACAGGAATCTCATACGAGCAGTACTTC. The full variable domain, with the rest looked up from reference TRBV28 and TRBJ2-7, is DVKVTQSSRYLVKRTGEKVFLECVQDMDHENMFWYRQDPGLGLRLIYFSYDVKMKEKGDIPEGYSVSREKKERFSLILESASTNQTSMYLCASSLGTGISYEQYFGPGTRLTVT.

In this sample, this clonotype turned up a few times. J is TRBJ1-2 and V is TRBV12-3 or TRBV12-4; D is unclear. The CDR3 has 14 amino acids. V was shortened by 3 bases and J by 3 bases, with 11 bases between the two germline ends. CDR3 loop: CASSFGHYYYGYTF. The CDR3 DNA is TGTGCCAGCAGTTTCGGGCACTACTACTATGGCTACACCTTC.